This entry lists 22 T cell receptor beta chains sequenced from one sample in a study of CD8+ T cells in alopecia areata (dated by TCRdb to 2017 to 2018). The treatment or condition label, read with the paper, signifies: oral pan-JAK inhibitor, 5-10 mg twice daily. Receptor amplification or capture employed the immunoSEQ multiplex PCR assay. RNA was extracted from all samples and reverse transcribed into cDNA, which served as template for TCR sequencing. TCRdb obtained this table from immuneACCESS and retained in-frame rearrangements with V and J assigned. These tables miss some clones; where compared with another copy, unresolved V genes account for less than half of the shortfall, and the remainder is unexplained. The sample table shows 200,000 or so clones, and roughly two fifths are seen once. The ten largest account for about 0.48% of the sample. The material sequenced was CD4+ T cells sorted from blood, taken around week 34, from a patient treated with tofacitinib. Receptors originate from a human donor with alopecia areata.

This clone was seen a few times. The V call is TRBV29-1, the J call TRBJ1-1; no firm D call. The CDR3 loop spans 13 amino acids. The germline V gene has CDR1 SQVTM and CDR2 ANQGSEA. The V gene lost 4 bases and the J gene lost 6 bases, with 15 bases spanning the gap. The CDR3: CSVAGRSNAEAFF. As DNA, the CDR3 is TGCAGCGTTGCGGGCAGGTCTAACGCTGAAGCTTTCTTT. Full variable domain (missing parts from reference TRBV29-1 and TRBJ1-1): SAVISQKPSRDICQRGTSLTIQCQVDSQVTMMFWYRQQPGQSLTLIATANQGSEATYESGFVIDKFPISRPNLTFSTLTVSNMSPEDSSIYLCSVAGRSNAEAFFGQGTRLTVV.

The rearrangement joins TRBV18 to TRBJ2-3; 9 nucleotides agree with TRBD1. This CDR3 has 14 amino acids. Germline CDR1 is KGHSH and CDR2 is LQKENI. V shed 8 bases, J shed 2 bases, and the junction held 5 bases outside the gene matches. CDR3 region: CASRGQGLTDTQYF. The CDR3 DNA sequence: TGTGCCAGCCGGGGACAGGGACTCACAGATACGCAGTATTTT.

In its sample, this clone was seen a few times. CDR3: CASIKGEKLFF. The DNA for the CDR3 is TGTGCCAGCATCAAAGGGGAAAAACTGTTTTTT. The chain employs TRBV2 and TRBJ1-4, with D unclear. Per the germline V gene, CDR1 is SNHLY and CDR2 is FYNNEI. The CDR3 has 11 amino acids. With 7 bases removed from V and 8 bases from J, the gap between germline ends came to 8 bases.

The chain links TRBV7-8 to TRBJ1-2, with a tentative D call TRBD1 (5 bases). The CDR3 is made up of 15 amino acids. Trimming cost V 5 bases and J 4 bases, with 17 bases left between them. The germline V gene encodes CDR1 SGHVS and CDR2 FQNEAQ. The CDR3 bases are TGTGCCAGCAGCCCTCGGGGTAGGGGTGCCTATGGCTACACCTTC. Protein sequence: CASSPRGRGAYGYTF.

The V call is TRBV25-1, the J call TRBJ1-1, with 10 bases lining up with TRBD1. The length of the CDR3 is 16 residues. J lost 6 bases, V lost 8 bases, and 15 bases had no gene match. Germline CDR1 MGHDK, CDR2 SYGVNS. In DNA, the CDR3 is TGTGCCAGCGAAGGACAGGGGGGGTCTCGGGTCTCTGAAGCTTTCTTT. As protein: CASEGQGGSRVSEAFF. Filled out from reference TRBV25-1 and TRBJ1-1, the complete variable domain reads EADIYQTPRYLVIGTGKKITLECSQTMGHDKMYWYQQDPGMELHLIHYSYGVNSTEKGDLSSESTVSRIRTEHFPLTLESARPSHTSQYLCASEGQGGSRVSEAFFGQGTRLTVV.

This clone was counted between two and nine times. CDR3 in amino acids: CASTTRDRRYYNEQFF. The CDR3 nucleotides are TGCGCCAGCACCACCCGGGACAGGCGATACTACAATGAGCAGTTCTTC. This rearrangement joins TRBV23-1 to TRBJ2-1, with 8 bases lining up with TRBD1. TRBV23-1 is treated as an ORF (open reading frame) with a function not yet certain. The CDR3 runs 16 residues. The trim removed 7 bases at V and 3 bases at J, leaving 11 bases unmatched.

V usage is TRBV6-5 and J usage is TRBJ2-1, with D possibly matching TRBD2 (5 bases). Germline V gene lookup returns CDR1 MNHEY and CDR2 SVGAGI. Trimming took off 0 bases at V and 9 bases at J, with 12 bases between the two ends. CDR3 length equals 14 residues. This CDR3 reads CASSYSSPAGEQFF. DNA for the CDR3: TGTGCCAGCAGTTACTCGAGCCCCGCGGGTGAGCAGTTCTTC.

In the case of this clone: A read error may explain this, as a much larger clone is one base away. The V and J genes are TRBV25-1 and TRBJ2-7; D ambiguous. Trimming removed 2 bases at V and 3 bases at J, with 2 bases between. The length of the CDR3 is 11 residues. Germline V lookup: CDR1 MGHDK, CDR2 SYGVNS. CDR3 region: CASSEHYEQYF. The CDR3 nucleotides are TGTGCCAGCAGTGAACACTACGAGCAGTACTTC.

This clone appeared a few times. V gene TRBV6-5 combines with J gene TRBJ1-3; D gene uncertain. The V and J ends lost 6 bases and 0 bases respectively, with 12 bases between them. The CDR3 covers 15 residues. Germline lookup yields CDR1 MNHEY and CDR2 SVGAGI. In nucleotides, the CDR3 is TGTGCCAGCAGGCCAGCTCCGAGCTCTGGAAACACCATATATTTT. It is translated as CASRPAPSSGNTIYF.

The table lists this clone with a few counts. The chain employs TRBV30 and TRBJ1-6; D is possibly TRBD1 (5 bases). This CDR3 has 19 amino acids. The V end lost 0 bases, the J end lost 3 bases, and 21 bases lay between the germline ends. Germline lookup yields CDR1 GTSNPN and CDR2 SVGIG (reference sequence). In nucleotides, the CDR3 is TGTGCCTGGAGTGTACTCGCAGGTACAGGCCCACTCTATAATTCACCCCTCCACTTT. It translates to CAWSVLAGTGPLYNSPLHF.

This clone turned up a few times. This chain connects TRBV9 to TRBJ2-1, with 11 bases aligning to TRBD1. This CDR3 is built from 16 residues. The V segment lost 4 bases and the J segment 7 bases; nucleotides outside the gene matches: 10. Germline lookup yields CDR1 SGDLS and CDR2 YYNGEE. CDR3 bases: TGTGCCAGCAGCCCCCGTTCCGGGACAGGGGGGAATGAGCAGTTCTTC. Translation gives CASSPRSGTGGNEQFF.

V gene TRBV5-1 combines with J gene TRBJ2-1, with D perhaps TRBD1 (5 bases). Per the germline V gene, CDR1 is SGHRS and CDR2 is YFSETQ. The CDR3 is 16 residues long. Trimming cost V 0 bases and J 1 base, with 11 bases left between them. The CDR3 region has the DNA TGCGCCAGCAGCTTGGCCGCAGGGCGTTCCTACAATGAGCAGTTCTTC. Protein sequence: CASSLAAGRSYNEQFF.

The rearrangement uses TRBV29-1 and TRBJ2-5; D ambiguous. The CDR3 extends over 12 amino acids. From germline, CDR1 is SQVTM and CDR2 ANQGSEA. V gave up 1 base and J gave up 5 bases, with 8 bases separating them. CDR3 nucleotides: TGCAGCGTTGAAGGGGCGTGGGAGACCCAGTACTTC. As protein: CSVEGAWETQYF.

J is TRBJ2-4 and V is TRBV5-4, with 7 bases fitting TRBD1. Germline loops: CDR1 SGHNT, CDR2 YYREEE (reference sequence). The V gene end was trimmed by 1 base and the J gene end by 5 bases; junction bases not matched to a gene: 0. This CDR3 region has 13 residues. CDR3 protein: CASSLTGENIQYF. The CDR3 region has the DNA TGTGCCAGCAGCTTGACAGGGGAAAACATTCAGTACTTC.

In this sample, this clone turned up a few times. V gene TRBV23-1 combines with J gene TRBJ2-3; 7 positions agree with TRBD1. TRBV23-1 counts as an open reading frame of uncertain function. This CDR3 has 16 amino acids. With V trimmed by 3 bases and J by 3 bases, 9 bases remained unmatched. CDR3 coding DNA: TGCGCCAGCAGTCAGCGCAGGGGGTACTTTACAGATACGCAGTATTTT. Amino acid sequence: CASSQRRGYFTDTQYF.

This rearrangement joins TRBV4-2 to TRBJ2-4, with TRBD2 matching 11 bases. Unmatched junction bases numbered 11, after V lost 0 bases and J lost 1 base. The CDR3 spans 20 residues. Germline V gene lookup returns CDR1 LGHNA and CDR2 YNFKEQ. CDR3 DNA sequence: TGTGCCAGCAGCCAAGATTTCGTGACTAGCGGGATAAGGGCCAAAAACATTCAGTACTTC. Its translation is CASSQDFVTSGIRAKNIQYF.

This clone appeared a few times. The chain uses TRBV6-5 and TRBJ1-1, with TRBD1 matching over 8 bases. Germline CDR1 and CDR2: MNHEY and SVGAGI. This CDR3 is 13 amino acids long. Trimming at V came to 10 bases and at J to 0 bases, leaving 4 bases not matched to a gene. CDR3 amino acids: CATQGAMNTEAFF. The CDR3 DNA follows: TGTGCCACCCAGGGGGCCATGAACACTGAAGCTTTCTTT.

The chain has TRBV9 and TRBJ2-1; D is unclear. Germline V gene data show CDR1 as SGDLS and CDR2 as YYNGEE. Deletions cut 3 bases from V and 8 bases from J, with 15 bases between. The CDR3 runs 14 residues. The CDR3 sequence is CASSAVLGPHEQFF. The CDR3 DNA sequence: TGTGCCAGCAGCGCCGTTCTTGGCCCCCATGAGCAGTTCTTC.

The CDR3 region is CSAVVLSSYNEQFF. CDR3 nucleotide sequence: TGCAGCGCCGTAGTCCTTTCCTCCTACAATGAGCAGTTCTTC. The chain combines TRBV29-1 with TRBJ2-1; no reliable D call. V was clipped by 7 bases and J by 0 bases, with 13 bases between them. This CDR3 region has 14 residues. Germline V gives CDR1 SQVTM, CDR2 ANQGSEA.

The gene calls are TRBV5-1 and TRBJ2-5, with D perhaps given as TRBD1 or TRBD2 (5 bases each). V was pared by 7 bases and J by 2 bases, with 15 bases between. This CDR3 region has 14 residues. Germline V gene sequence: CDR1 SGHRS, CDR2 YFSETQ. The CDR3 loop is CASASGTLQETQYF. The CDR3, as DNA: TGCGCCAGCGCCTCCGGGACCTTACAAGAGACCCAGTACTTC.

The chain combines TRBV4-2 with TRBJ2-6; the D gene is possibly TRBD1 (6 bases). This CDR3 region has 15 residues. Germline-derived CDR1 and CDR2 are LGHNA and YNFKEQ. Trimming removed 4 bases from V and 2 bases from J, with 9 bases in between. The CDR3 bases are TGTGCCAGCAGCCGGGACAACGCTGGGGCCAACGTCCTGACTTTC. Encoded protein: CASSRDNAGANVLTF.

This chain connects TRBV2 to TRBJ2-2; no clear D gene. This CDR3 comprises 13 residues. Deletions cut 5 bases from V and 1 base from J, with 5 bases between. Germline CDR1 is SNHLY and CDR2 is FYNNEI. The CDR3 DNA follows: TGTGCCAGCAGTCCAGAGAACACCGGGGAGCTGTTTTTT. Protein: CASSPENTGELFF.